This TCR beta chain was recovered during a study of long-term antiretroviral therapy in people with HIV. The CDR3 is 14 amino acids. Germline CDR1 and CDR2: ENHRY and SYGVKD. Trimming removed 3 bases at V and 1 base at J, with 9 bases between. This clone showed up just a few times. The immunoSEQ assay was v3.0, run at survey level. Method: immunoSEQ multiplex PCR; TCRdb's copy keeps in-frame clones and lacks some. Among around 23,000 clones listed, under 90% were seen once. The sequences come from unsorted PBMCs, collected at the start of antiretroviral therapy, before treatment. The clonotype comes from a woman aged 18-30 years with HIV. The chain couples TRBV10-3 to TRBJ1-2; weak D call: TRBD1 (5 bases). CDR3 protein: CAISEPGLNYGYTF. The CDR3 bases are TGTGCCATCAGTGAACCGGGACTTAACTATGGCTACACCTTC.